The next 20 T cell receptor beta chains were all read from a single sample in a study of identical twins. Using its own MiXCR run on the 5' RACE reads, TCRdb lists one record per CDR3 protein. Found here are 200,000 or so distinct CDR3 sequences, 6.5% to 8.5% of them singletons; the top ten hold 1.9%. The data were also submitted as part of a second study, on yellow fever vaccine responses in identical twins.

The sample was memory (CD45RO+) T cells sorted from blood. These receptor sequences come from a woman younger than 30 in good health.

This clonotype was counted between two and nine times. The gene calls are TRBV20-1 and TRBJ2-1; D might be TRBD2 (6 bases). Trimming took off 5 bases at V and 6 bases at J, with 11 bases between the two ends. The CDR3 covers 12 residues. Looked up from germline, CDR1 is DFQATT and CDR2 is SNEGSKA (reference sequence). The CDR3 loop is CSAGGLSNEQFF. The CDR3 nucleotides read TGCAGTGCTGGGGGACTTAGCAATGAGCAGTTCTTC.

This clonotype was detected only a few times. The V and J genes are TRBV11-1 and TRBJ2-2; a possible D gene is TRBD2 (5 bases). V lost 5 bases to trimming and J lost 7 bases, with 14 bases between them. The CDR3 has 14 amino acids. CDR1 and CDR2 (germline): SGHAT, FQDESV (reference sequence). The CDR3 DNA reads as TGTGCCAGCAGCGGACGGGGTCCGTACGGGGAGCTGTTTTTT. This translates into CASSGRGPYGELFF.

This clonotype was seen only a few times. The V call is TRBV27, the J call TRBJ2-7; TRBD1 is a possible D gene (6 bases). V was pared by 2 bases and J by 4 bases, with 15 bases between. There are 15 residues in the CDR3. Germline lookup yields CDR1 MNHEY and CDR2 SMNVEV (reference sequence). CDR3 bases: TGTGCCAGCAGTTTAAGGCTGGGGGCCGGGTACGAGCAGTACTTC. This encodes CASSLRLGAGYEQYF.

In this sample, this clonotype turned up a few times. This sequence joins TRBV10-2 and TRBJ2-5; maybe TRBD1 (6 bases). The germline gives CDR1 WSHSY, CDR2 SAAADI. The CDR3 loop spans 14 amino acids. Trimming took 6 bases from V and 2 from J, leaving 13 bases between them. CDR3 sequence (DNA): TGCGCCAGCAGGAGACAGGACCTACAAGAGACCCAGTACTTC. It is translated as CASRRQDLQETQYF.

There are a few counts of this clonotype. The CDR3 spells CATSDPMNTEAFF. The CDR3 DNA reads TGTGCCACCAGTGATCCGATGAACACTGAAGCTTTCTTT. This chain links TRBV24-1 with TRBJ1-1; no firm D call. V was cut by 3 bases and J by 0 bases, with 4 bases left in between. The CDR3 covers 13 residues. Germline V lookup: CDR1 KGHDR, CDR2 SFDVKD.

This clonotype turned up a few times. The genes are TRBV5-5 and TRBJ1-4; maybe TRBD1 (6 bases). Trimming left V 8 bases short and J 8 bases short, with 19 bases between. The CDR3 covers 14 residues. The germline CDR1 and CDR2 sequences are SGHKS and YYEKEE (reference sequence). CDR3 residues: CASNRSGAGEKLFF. The DNA of the CDR3 is TGTGCCAGTAACCGTTCAGGGGCGGGGGAAAAACTGTTTTTT.

In this sample, this clonotype turned up many times. The chain carries TRBV30 and TRBJ2-2; 15 nucleotides line up with TRBD2. The CDR3 spans 19 residues. The germline V gene encodes CDR1 GTSNPN and CDR2 SVGIG (reference sequence). After removal of 1 base from V and 0 bases from J, the junction contained 6 bases not matched to a gene. Written as DNA, the CDR3 is TGTGCCTGGAGTGGGACTAGCGGGAGGGTCAGTCCGAACACCGGGGAGCTGTTTTTT. It encodes CAWSGTSGRVSPNTGELFF.

This clonotype was seen many times. The chain employs TRBV29-1 and TRBJ2-7; 7 positions match TRBD2. The CDR3 covers 12 residues. V lost 7 bases, J lost 2 bases, and 5 bases stayed unmatched. Germline assignment: CDR1 SQVTM and CDR2 ANQGSEA. As DNA, the CDR3 is TGCAGCGCCCGGGGGACTACCTACGAGCAGTACTTC. This gives the protein CSARGTTYEQYF.

This clonotype was picked up many times. J is TRBJ2-1 and V is TRBV7-2; tentative D call: TRBD1 (6 bases). Trimming took off 5 bases at V and 10 bases at J, with 12 bases between the two ends. The CDR3 has 12 amino acids. Looked up from germline, CDR1 is SGHTA and CDR2 is FQGNSA. CDR3 nucleotide sequence: TGTGCCAGCAGCCTACAGGGATGGGAGCAGTTCTTC. This gives the protein CASSLQGWEQFF.

The chain employs TRBV20-1 and TRBJ2-4, with TRBD1 matching 10 bases. The germline gives CDR1 DFQATT, CDR2 SNEGSKA (reference sequence). The CDR3 totals 14 residues. V gave up 1 base and J gave up 7 bases; unmatched junction bases: 4. This chain's CDR3 is CSARGDRGKNIQYF. The CDR3 DNA reads as TGCAGTGCTAGAGGGGACAGGGGAAAGAACATTCAGTACTTC.

CDR3 loop: CASSRLAGGREQYF. The CDR3 nucleotides are TGTGCCAGCAGTCGACTAGCGGGGGGGCGAGAGCAGTACTTC. The chain carries TRBV2 and TRBJ2-7; 14 bases match TRBD2. CDR3 length: 14 residues. CDR1 is SNHLY and CDR2 is FYNNEI in the germline V gene. The junction had 4 bases not matched to a gene; V was cut back by 5 bases and J by 7 bases.

This clonotype has only a few counts. The chain links TRBV3-1 to TRBJ2-1; TRBD1 might be the D (6 bases). Deletions cut 0 bases from V and 3 bases from J, with 9 bases between. CDR3 size: 15 residues. Per germline, CDR1 LGHDT and CDR2 YNNKEL (reference sequence). The CDR3 is CASSQEGGNYNEQFF. The CDR3 nucleotides read TGTGCCAGCAGCCAAGAAGGGGGAAACTACAATGAGCAGTTCTTC.

As regards this clonotype: A much larger clone is a single base away; this may be a read error. The rearrangement joins TRBV12-3 or TRBV12-4 to TRBJ1-6; perhaps TRBD1 as D (6 bases). The CDR3 extends over 14 amino acids. The CDR3 loop is CASSAGTHNSPPHF. Here the CDR3 DNA reads TGTGCCAGCAGTGCCGGGACACATAATTCACCCCCCCACTTT.

This chain connects TRBV6-1 to TRBJ2-1, with TRBD1 identical over 7 bases. The CDR3 covers 16 residues. The germline CDR1 and CDR2 sequences are MNHNS and SASEGT. Unmatched junction bases numbered 16, after V lost 6 bases and J lost 8 bases. The CDR3 is CASRPRQGGFQHEQFF. CDR3 sequence (DNA): TGTGCCAGCAGGCCAAGACAGGGTGGTTTCCAGCATGAGCAGTTCTTC.

The V call is TRBV7-2, the J call TRBJ2-4; no clear D. V was shortened by 1 base and J by 9 bases, with 13 bases between the two germline ends. The CDR3 totals 14 residues. From germline, CDR1 is SGHTA and CDR2 FQGNSA. CDR3 nucleotides: TGTGCCAGCAGCTTAGAACTATGGGTGGGCATTCAGTACTTC. Its translation: CASSLELWVGIQYF. Filled out from reference TRBV7-2 and TRBJ2-4, the complete variable domain reads GAGVSQSPSNKVTEKGKDVELRCDPISGHTALYWYRQSLGQGLEFLIYFQGNSAPDKSGLPSDRFSAERTGGSVSTLTIQRTQQEDSAVYLCASSLELWVGIQYFGAGTRLSVL.

The sample holds many counts of this clonotype. This chain uses TRBV6-5 with TRBJ1-6; D ambiguous. This CDR3 is built from 12 residues. CDR1 and CDR2 (germline): MNHEY, SVGAGI. V was pared by 8 bases and J by 7 bases, with 9 bases between. The CDR3 bases are TGTGCCAGCGGTCGACGGAATTCACCCCTCCACTTT. Translating gives CASGRRNSPLHF.

The sample holds many counts of this clonotype. The genes are TRBV9 and TRBJ2-2, with 9 bases matching TRBD1. The germline V gene has CDR1 SGDLS and CDR2 YYNGEE. The CDR3 has 14 amino acids. V shed 3 bases, J shed 5 bases, and the junction held 2 bases outside the gene matches. For the CDR3, the DNA is TGTGCCAGCAGCGGGACAGGGGAAACCGGGGAGCTGTTTTTT. Translation gives CASSGTGETGELFF.

This clonotype was recorded at least ten times. The chain carries TRBV20-1 and TRBJ2-5; TRBD1 aligns across 7 bases. Germline CDR1 is DFQATT and CDR2 is SNEGSKA (reference sequence). Germline trimming cut 5 bases from V and 2 bases from J; bases unmatched to any gene: 5. The CDR3 covers 13 residues. The CDR3 reads CSAHRQGQETQYF. As DNA, the CDR3 is TGCAGTGCTCATAGACAGGGTCAAGAGACCCAGTACTTC.

This clonotype came up many times. J is TRBJ2-5 and V is TRBV5-1; 8 nucleotides align to TRBD1. The CDR3 spans 16 residues. V shed 1 base and J 2 bases; nucleotides not matched to a gene: 7. Germline V gene sequence: CDR1 SGHRS, CDR2 YFSETQ. The CDR3 is CASSLTGGSRQETQYF. CDR3 coding DNA: TGCGCCAGCAGCTTGACAGGGGGATCGCGGCAAGAGACCCAGTACTTC.

This clonotype was observed a few times. The V and J genes are TRBV19 and TRBJ2-5, with D perhaps given as TRBD1 or TRBD2 (5 bases each). The CDR3 runs 16 residues. Trimming removed 4 bases at V and 2 bases at J, with 17 bases between. Germline V lookup: CDR1 LNHDA, CDR2 SQIVND (reference sequence). CDR3 residues: CASSKVRTGLQETQYF. The CDR3 DNA reads TGTGCCAGTAGTAAGGTTAGAACAGGACTTCAAGAGACCCAGTACTTC.